This T cell receptor (beta chain) emerged from a study of post-analysis software for immune sequencing data. Whole-study findings and limits: TRBV5-6, TRBV5-1 and TRBV20-1 were among five TRBV segments more frequent in patients than controls.

CDR1 and CDR2 from the germline V gene are SGDLS and YYNGEE. The CDR3 has 14 amino acids. Deletions cut 3 bases from V and 1 base from J, with 10 bases between. Turning to this clonotype: Its matching antigen is unknown.

Prepared TCR beta cDNA libraries contained unique molecular identifiers. TCRdb passed the PCR reads through MiXCR, listing each CDR3 protein once. This table has some 500,000 distinct CDR3 sequences, approximately 46% appearing once. The clonotype originates from a girl aged 10 to 17 with multiple sclerosis. The sample taken for sequencing was blood. The chain joins TRBV9 to TRBJ1-1; D unclear. CDR3 residues: CASSAGRTNTEAFF. In DNA form, the CDR3 reads TGTGCCAGCAGCGCGGGCCGGACGAACACTGAAGCTTTCTTT.